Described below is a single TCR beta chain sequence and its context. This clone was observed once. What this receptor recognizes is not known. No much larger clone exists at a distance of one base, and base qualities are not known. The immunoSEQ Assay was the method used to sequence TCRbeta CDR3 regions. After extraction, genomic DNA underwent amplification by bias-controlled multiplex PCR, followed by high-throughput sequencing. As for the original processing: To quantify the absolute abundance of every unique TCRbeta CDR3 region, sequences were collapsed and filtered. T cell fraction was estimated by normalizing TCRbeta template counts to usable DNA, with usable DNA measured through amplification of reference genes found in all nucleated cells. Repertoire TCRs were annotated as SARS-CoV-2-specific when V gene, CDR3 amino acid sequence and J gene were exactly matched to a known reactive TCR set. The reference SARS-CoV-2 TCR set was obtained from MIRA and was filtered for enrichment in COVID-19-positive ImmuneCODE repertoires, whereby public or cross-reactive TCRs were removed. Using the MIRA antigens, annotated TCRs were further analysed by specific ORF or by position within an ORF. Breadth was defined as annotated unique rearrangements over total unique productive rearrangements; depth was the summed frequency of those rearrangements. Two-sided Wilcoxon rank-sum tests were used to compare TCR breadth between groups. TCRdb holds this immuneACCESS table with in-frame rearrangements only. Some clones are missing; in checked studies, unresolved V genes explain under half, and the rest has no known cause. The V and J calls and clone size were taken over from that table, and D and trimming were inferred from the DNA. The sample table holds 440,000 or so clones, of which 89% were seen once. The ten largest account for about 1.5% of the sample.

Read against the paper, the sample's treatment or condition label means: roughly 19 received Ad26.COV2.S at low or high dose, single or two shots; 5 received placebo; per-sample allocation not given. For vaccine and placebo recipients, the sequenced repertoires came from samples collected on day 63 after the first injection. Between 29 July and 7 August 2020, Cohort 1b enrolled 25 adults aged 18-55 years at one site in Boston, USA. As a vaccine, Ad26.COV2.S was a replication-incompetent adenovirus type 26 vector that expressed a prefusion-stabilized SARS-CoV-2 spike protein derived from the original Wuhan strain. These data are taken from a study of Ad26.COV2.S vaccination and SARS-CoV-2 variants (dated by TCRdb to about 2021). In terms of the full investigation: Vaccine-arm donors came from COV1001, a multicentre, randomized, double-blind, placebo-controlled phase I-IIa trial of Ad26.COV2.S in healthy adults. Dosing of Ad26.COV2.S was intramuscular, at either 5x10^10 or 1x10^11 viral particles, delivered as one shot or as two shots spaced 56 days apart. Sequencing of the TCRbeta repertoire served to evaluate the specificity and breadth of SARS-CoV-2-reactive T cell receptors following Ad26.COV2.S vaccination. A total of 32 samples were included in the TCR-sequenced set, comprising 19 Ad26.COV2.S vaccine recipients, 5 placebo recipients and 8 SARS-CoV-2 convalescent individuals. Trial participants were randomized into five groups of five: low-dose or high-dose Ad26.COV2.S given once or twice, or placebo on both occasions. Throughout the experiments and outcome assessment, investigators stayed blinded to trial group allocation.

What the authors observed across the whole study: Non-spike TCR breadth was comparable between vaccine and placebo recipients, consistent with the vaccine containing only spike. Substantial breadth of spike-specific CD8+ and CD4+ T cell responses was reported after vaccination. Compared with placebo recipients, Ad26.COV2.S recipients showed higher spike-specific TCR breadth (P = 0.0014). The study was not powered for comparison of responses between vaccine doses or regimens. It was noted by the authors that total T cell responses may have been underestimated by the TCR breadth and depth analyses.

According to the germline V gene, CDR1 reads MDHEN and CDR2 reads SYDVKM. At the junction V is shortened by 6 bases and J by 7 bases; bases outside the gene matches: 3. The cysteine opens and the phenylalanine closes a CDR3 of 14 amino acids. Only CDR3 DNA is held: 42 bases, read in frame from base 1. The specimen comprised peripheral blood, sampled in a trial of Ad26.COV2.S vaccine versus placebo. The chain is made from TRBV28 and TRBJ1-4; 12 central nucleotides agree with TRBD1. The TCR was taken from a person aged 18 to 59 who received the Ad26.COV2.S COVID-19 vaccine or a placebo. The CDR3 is CASSPGQGAEKLFF. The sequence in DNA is TGTGCCAGCAGCCCGGGACAGGGGGCTGAAAAACTGTTTTTT. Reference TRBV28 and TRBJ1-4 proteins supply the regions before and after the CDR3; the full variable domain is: DVKVTQSSRYLVKRTGEKVFLECVQDMDHENMFWYRQDPGLGLRLIYFSYDVKMKEKGDIPEGYSVSREKKERFSLILESASTNQTSMYLCASSPGQGAEKLFFGSGTQLSVL.